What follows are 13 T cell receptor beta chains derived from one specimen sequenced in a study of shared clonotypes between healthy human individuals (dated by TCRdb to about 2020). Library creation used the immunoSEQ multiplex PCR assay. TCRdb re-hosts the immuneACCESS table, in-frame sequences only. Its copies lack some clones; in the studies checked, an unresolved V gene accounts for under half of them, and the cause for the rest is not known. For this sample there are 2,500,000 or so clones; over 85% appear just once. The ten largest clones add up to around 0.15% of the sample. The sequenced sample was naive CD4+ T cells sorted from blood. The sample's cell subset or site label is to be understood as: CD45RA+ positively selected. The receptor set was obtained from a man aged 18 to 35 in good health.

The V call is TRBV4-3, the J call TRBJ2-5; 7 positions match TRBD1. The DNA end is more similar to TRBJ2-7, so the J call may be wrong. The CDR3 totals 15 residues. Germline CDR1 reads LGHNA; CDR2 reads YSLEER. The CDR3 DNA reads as TGCGCCAGCAGCCAAGACTTCCAGGGGGTATACGAGCAGTACTTC. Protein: CASSQDFQGVYEQYF.

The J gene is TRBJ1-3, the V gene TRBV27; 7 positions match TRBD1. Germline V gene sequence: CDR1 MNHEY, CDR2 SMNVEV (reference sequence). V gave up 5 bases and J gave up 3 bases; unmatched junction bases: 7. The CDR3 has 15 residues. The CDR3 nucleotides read TGTGCCAGCAGTACAGGGGTAATCGGTGGAAACACCATATATTTT. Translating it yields CASSTGVIGGNTIYF.

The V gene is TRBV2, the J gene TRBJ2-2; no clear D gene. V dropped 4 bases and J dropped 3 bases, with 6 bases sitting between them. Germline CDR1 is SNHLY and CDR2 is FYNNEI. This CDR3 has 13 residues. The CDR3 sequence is CASSVAYTGELFF. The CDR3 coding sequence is TGTGCCAGCAGTGTCGCTTACACCGGGGAGCTGTTTTTT.

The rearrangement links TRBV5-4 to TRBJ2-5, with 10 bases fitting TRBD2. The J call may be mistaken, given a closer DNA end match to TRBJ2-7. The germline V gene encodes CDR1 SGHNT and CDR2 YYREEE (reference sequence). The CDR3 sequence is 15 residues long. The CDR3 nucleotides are TGTGCCAGCAGCCCCCCGGGACTAGCGTCCTACGAGCAGTACTTC. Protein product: CASSPPGLASYEQYF.

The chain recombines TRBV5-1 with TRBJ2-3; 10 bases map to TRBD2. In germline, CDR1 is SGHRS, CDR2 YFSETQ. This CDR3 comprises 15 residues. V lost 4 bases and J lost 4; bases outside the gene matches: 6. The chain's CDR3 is CASSQAGGPPDTQYF. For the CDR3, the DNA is TGCGCCAGCAGCCAAGCGGGAGGGCCCCCAGATACGCAGTATTTT.

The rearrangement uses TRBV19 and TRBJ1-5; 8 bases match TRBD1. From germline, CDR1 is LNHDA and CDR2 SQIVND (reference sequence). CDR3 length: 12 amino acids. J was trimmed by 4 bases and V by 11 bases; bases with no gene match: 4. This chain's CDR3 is CAGRQGNQPQHF. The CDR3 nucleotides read TGTGCCGGCAGACAGGGGAATCAGCCCCAGCATTTT. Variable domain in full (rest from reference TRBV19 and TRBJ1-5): DGGITQSPKYLFRKEGQNVTLSCEQNLNHDAMYWYRQDPGQGLRLIYYSQIVNDFQKGDIAEGYSVSREKKESFPLTVTSAQKNPTAFYLCAGRQGNQPQHFGDGTRLSIL.

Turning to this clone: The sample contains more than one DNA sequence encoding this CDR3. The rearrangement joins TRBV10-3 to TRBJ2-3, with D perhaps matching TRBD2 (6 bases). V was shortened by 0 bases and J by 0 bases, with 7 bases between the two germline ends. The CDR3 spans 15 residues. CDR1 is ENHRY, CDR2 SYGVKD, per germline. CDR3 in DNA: TGTGCCATCAGTGAGTCCGGGACTAGCACAGATACGCAGTATTTT. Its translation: CAISESGTSTDTQYF.

The CDR3 DNA sequence: TGCGCCAGCAGCGTGGACAGGGGAGAAAGGACTCAGTACTTC. Amino acid sequence: CASSVDRGERTQYF. The chain employs TRBV5-1 and TRBJ2-4, with 9 bases aligning to TRBD1. With 4 bases clipped from V and 12 bases from J, the junction kept 11 bases outside the gene matches. Germline CDR1 SGHRS, CDR2 YFSETQ. CDR3 size: 14 residues.

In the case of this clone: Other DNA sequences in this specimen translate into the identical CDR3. CDR3 in amino acids: CASSLSGGSGNTIYF. The CDR3 region has the DNA TGTGCCAGCAGCTTATCGGGGGGCTCTGGAAACACCATATATTTT. The chain recombines TRBV7-9 with TRBJ1-3; D possibly corresponds to TRBD1 (5 bases). The CDR3 has 15 amino acids. CDR1 and CDR2 from the germline V gene are SEHNR and FQNEAQ (reference sequence). V was cut by 2 bases and J by 0 bases, with 8 bases left in between.

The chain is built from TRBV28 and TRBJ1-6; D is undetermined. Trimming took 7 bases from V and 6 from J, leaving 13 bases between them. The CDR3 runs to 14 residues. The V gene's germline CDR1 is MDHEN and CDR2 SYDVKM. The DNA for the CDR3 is TGTGCCAGCACACTCGCACGGACTAATTCACCCCTCCACTTT. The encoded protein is CASTLARTNSPLHF.

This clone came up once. The CDR3 here is CASGGGKATDTQYF. The DNA for the CDR3 is TGTGCCAGCGGAGGGGGGAAGGCGACAGATACGCAGTATTTT. This chain uses TRBV6-5 with TRBJ2-3; D tentatively reads TRBD1 or TRBD2 (6 bases each). The CDR3 consists of 14 residues. With 8 bases removed from V and 3 bases from J, the gap between germline ends came to 15 bases. Per the germline V gene, CDR1 is MNHEY and CDR2 is SVGAGI.

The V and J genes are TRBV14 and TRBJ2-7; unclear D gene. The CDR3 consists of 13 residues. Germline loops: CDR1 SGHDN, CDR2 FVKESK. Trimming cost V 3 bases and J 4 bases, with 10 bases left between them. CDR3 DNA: TGTGCCAGCAGCCAGTTAGACCGGTACGAGCAGTACTTC. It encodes CASSQLDRYEQYF.

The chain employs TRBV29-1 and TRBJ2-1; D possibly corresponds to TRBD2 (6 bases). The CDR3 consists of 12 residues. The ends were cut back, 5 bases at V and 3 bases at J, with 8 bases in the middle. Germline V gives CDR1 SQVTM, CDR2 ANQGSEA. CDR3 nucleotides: TGCAGCGTTTGGCGGGACTACAATGAGCAGTTCTTC. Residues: CSVWRDYNEQFF.